One sample yielded the 2 T cell receptor beta chains listed below, sequenced in a study of T cells in Graves' hyperthyroidism and ophthalmopathy. From RNA transcripts, TCR beta CDR3 regions were amplified. The HTBI primer set served for first-round RT-PCR of the TCR CDR3. TCRdb reprocessed the multiplex PCR reads with MiXCR, giving one entry per CDR3 protein. The sample records a few hundred thousand distinct CDR3 sequences, around 20% being singletons. The specimen sequenced was blood. The receptors derive from a man aged 18-30 years with Graves' ophthalmopathy.

This clonotype turned up a few times. This chain connects TRBV7-8 to TRBJ2-1; 8 bases are shared with TRBD2. The CDR3 is made up of 13 amino acids. The V segment lost 5 bases and the J segment 12 bases; nucleotides outside the gene matches: 9. From germline, CDR1 is SGHVS and CDR2 FQNEAQ. CDR3 region: CASSPRTSIGQFF. CDR3 coding DNA: TGTGCCAGCAGCCCCCGGACTAGCATTGGGCAGTTCTTC.

The J gene is TRBJ2-7, the V gene TRBV19; maybe TRBD2 (5 bases). This CDR3 contains 13 residues. V was pared by 1 base and J by 5 bases, with 9 bases between. Germline CDR1 LNHDA, CDR2 SQIVND (reference sequence). The CDR3 DNA sequence: TGTGCCAGTAGTATAGGGCAGAGGGACGAGCAGTACTTC. This codes for CASSIGQRDEQYF.